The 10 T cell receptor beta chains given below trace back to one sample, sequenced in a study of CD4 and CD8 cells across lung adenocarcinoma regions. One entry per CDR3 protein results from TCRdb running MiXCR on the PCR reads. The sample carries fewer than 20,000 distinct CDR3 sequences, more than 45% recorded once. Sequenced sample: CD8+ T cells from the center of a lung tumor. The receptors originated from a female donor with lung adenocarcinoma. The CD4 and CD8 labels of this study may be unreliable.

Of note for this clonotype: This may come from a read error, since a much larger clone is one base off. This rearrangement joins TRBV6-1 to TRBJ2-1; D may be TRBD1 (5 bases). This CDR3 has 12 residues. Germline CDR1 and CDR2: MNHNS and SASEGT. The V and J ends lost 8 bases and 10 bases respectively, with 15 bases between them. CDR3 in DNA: TGTGCCAGCCTTCAGACAGAGTACGAGCAGTTCTTC. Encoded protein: CASLQTEYEQFF.

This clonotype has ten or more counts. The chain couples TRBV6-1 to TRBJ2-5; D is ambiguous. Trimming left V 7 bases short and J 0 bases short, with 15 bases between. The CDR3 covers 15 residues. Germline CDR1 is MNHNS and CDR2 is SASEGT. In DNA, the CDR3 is TGTGCCAGCATCCCCTTTGCGAGCTACCAAGAGACCCAGTACTTC. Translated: CASIPFASYQETQYF.

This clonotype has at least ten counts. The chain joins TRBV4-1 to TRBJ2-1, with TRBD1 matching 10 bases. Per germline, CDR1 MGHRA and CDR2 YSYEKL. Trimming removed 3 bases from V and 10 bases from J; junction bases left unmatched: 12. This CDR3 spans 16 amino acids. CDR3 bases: TGCGCCAGCAGCCAGGATCCCGGGACAGGGGCATGGGAGCAGTTCTTC. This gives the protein CASSQDPGTGAWEQFF.

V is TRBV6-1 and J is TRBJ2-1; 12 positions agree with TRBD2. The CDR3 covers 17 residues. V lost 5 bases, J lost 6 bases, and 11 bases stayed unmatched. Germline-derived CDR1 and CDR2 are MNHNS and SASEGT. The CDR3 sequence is CASSPALLAGGRNEQFF. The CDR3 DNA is TGTGCCAGCAGTCCAGCACTACTAGCGGGAGGCCGCAATGAGCAGTTCTTC.

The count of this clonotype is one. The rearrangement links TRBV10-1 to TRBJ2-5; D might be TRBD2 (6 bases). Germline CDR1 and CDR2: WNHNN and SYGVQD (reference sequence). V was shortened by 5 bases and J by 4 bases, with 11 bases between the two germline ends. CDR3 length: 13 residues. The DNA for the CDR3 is TGCGCCAGCAGTTTGACAGCGGGAGAGACCCAGTACTTC. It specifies CASSLTAGETQYF.

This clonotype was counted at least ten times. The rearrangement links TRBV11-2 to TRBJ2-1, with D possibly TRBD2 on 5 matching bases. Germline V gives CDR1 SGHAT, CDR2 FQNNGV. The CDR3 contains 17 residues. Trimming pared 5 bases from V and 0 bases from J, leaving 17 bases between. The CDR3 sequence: CASSARGWASSYNEQFF. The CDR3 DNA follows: TGTGCCAGCAGCGCCCGAGGGTGGGCTAGCTCCTACAATGAGCAGTTCTTC. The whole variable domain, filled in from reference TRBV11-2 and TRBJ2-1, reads EAGVAQSPRYKIIEKRQSVAFWCNPISGHATLYWYQQILGQGPKLLIQFQNNGVVDDSQLPKDRFSAERLKGVDSTLKIQPAKLEDSAVYLCASSARGWASSYNEQFFGPGTRLTVL.

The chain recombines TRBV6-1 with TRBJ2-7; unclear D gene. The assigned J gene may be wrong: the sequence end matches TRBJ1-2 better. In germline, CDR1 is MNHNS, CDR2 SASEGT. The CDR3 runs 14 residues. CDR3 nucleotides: TGTGCCAGCAGTGAATTGGACGGACTGTATGGCTACACCTTC. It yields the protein CASSELDGLYGYTF.

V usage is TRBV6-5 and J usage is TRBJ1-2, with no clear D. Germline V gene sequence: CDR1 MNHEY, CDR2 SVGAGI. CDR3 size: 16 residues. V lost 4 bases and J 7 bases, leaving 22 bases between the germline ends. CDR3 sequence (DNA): TGTGCCAGCAGTTCCTTATCAAGGCGCCCGGAATTTGGCTACACCTTC. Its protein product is CASSSLSRRPEFGYTF.

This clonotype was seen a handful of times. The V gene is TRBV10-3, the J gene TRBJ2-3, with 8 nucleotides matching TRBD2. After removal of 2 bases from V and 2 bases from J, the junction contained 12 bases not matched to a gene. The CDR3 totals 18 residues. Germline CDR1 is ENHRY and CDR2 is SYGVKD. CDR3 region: CAISEPHRIAGPTDTQYF. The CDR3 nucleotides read TGTGCCATCAGTGAGCCCCACCGGATAGCGGGGCCCACAGATACGCAGTATTTT.

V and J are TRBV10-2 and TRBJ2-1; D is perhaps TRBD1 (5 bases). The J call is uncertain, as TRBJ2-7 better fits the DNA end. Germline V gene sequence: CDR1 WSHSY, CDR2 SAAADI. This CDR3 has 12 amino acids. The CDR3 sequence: CASSFQGNEQYF. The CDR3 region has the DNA TGCGCCAGCAGCTTCCAGGGCAACGAGCAGTACTTC.